The source of this T cell receptor (beta chain) is a study of T-cell reconstitution after alpha-beta-depleted transplantation in children. Study results and caveats: Expanded clones from the graft, numbering several hundred, reportedly supplied alpha-beta T cells about two months after transplant. At day 60, the high TCRbeta diversity found in some patients originated from recipient T cells and thymic progenitors that had survived. A year post-transplant, T-cell counts and diversity derived mostly from newly produced T cells.

As regards this clonotype: Its antigen remains unknown.

Unique molecular identifiers tagged the TCRbeta library. TCRdb analysed the PCR reads with MiXCR anew, one entry per CDR3 protein. The repertoire has roughly 220,000 distinct CDR3 sequences, about 8.4% of them found once; the top ten carry 35%. Losses at the gene ends were 2 bases for V and 1 base for J; bases not matched to a gene: 4. This CDR3 is built from 16 residues. Germline values: CDR1 SGHRS, CDR2 YFSETQ. The clonotype originates from a male patient aged 2 to 10 who had a stem cell transplant for acute myeloid leukemia, so the T cells may come from the graft donor. V gene TRBV5-1 combines with J gene TRBJ2-3; 10 bases agree with TRBD1. Sequences were derived from PBMCs, mostly from graft donor cells, sampled 360 days after TCRalphabeta/CD19-depleted stem cell transplant. CDR3 loop: CASSFPTGGGTDTQYF. CDR3 DNA: TGCGCCAGCAGCTTCCCGACAGGGGGCGGCACAGATACGCAGTATTTT.